This TCR beta chain was observed in a study of spatial heterogeneity in lung cancer. Every TCR cDNA molecule carried a tag that served as a unique molecular identifier. In TCRdb, the 5' RACE reads were re-called with MiXCR into one record per CDR3 protein. The top ten clones hold roughly 7.1% of a sample with about 78,000 distinct CDR3 sequences, about 8% of them seen once. Time point meaning: sample taken at primary tumor resection. Whole RNA, isolated from tumor, nontumor lung or frozen PBMC, was sequenced without prior sorting. This clonotype appeared a few times. Losses at the gene ends were 10 bases for V and 0 bases for J; bases not matched to a gene: 9. This CDR3 contains 14 residues. Per the germline V gene, CDR1 is SNHLY and CDR2 is FYNNEI.

The sequence derives from a male donor with early-stage non-small cell lung cancer. The chain carries TRBV2 and TRBJ2-7, with 7 bases fitting TRBD1. The sequencing used PBMCs, collected at surgery. The CDR3 DNA reads as TGTGCCACCCAATTTGGGACAGCCTCCTACGAGCAGTACTTC. It codes for CATQFGTASYEQYF.